Below are 15 T cell receptor beta chains sequenced from a single sample in a study of T cell responses to AZD1222 COVID-19 vaccine. Sequencing used immunoSEQ multiplex PCR; TCRdb keeps in-frame clones, though not all of them. This repertoire shows under 70,000 clones, less than 90% found once; its top ten account for 21%. The input for sequencing was peripheral blood, taken on day 0 of AZD1222 vaccination. The receptors originated from an adult in good health.

The chain employs TRBV6-2 or TRBV6-3 and TRBJ1-5, with D unresolved. This CDR3 comprises 16 residues. Germline V lookup: CDR1 MNHEY, CDR2 SVGEGT. V lost 5 bases and J 0 bases, leaving 14 bases between the germline ends. The CDR3 DNA reads TGTGCCAGCAGTCGCTGGTCCCTTTATAGCAATCAGCCCCAGCATTTT. Protein product: CASSRWSLYSNQPQHF.

This chain connects TRBV30 to TRBJ1-4; D gene uncertain. CDR1 and CDR2 (germline): GTSNPN, SVGIG (reference sequence). Trimming shortened V by 2 bases and J by 6 bases, and 13 bases separated the two germline ends. This CDR3 region has 14 residues. The CDR3 sequence is CAWSPANEDEKLFF. CDR3 coding DNA: TGTGCCTGGAGTCCCGCCAACGAGGATGAAAAACTGTTTTTT.

The V call is TRBV6-2 or TRBV6-3, the J call TRBJ1-2; D may be TRBD1 (6 bases). The CDR3 sequence is 13 residues long. V lost 4 bases to trimming and J lost 4 bases, with 10 bases between them. CDR1 MNHEY and CDR2 SVGEGT come from the germline V gene. CDR3 bases: TGTGCCAGCAGTTTAGGACAGTCCTATGGCTACACCTTC. Amino acid sequence: CASSLGQSYGYTF.

The gene calls are TRBV19 and TRBJ1-2, with D possibly matching TRBD1 (5 bases). Germline assignment: CDR1 LNHDA and CDR2 SQIVND (reference sequence). The CDR3 sequence is 14 residues long. Trimming shortened V by 4 bases and J by 2 bases, and 11 bases separated the two germline ends. The DNA for the CDR3 is TGTGCCAGTAGTACGCCAGGGTCAAACTATGGCTACACCTTC. The encoded protein is CASSTPGSNYGYTF.

The V call is TRBV19, the J call TRBJ1-2; 7 nucleotides match TRBD1. The V gene's germline CDR1 is LNHDA and CDR2 SQIVND (reference sequence). This CDR3 region has 15 residues. Trimming at V came to 7 bases and at J to 7 bases, leaving 15 bases not matched to a gene. CDR3 residues: CASTPPGQRFFGYTF. CDR3 in DNA: TGTGCCAGTACCCCTCCGGGACAGCGGTTCTTTGGCTACACCTTC.

The rearrangement joins TRBV7-2 to TRBJ2-5, with 8 bases fitting TRBD2. V dropped 2 bases and J dropped 4; count of bases not matched to a gene: 9. The CDR3 runs 16 residues. Germline V gives CDR1 SGHTA, CDR2 FQGNSA. CDR3: CASSLYGGAKGETQYF. The DNA for the CDR3 is TGTGCCAGCAGCTTATACGGGGGGGCTAAAGGAGAGACCCAGTACTTC. The full variable domain, with the rest looked up from reference TRBV7-2 and TRBJ2-5, is GAGVSQSPSNKVTEKGKDVELRCDPISGHTALYWYRQSLGQGLEFLIYFQGNSAPDKSGLPSDRFSAERTGGSVSTLTIQRTQQEDSAVYLCASSLYGGAKGETQYFGPGTRLLVL.

V gene TRBV3-1 (or the pseudogene TRBV3-2) combines with J gene TRBJ1-5; no definite D call. Germline CDR1 is LGHDT and CDR2 is YNNKEL (reference sequence). The CDR3 spans 12 residues. Deletions cut 1 base from V and 9 bases from J, with 7 bases between. CDR3 sequence (DNA): TGTGCCAGCAGCCAAGGGCAACGGCCCCAGCATTTT. Translation: CASSQGQRPQHF.

A note on this clone: Germline and junction disagree at one end, which may indicate a read error. V usage is TRBV28 and J usage is TRBJ2-7; the match to TRBD2 covers 8 bases. Germline V gene data show CDR1 as MDHEN and CDR2 as SYDVKM. The CDR3 is 13 residues long. The CDR3, as DNA: TGTGCCAGCAGTAGCGGGAGCTCCAACGAGCAGTACTTC. This translates into CASSSGSSNEQYF.

The CDR3 nucleotides are TGTGCCAGCAGCCGCCGTAACAGGGTGGGATCACCCCTCCACTTT. Encoded protein: CASSRRNRVGSPLHF. J is TRBJ1-6 and V is TRBV6-5, with TRBD1 as a possible D gene (6 bases). This CDR3 is built from 15 residues. Germline assignment: CDR1 MNHEY and CDR2 SVGAGI. V was trimmed by 6 bases and J by 10 bases, leaving 19 bases between them.

This rearrangement joins TRBV4-3 to TRBJ1-5; D is perhaps TRBD1 (5 bases). The V gene's germline CDR1 is LGHNA and CDR2 YSLEER. The CDR3 has 22 residues. V was pared by 0 bases and J by 1 base, with 28 bases between. The CDR3 region is CASSQDNGVGGRTEISNQPQHF. CDR3 sequence (DNA): TGCGCCAGCAGCCAAGATAACGGGGTGGGGGGACGTACGGAGATCAGCAATCAGCCCCAGCATTTT.

This rearrangement joins TRBV6-6 to TRBJ1-3; perhaps TRBD1 as D (5 bases). Germline lookup yields CDR1 MNHNY and CDR2 SVGAGI (reference sequence). The CDR3 consists of 14 residues. The V end was cut by 4 bases, the J end by 3 bases, with 10 bases between. CDR3 sequence reads: CASSSLRGGNTIYF. CDR3 in DNA: TGTGCCAGCAGTTCTCTGAGGGGTGGAAACACCATATATTTT.

The rearrangement links TRBV7-8 to TRBJ2-3; perhaps TRBD2 as D (6 bases). The CDR3 sequence is 16 residues long. The germline V and J ends were trimmed by 4 bases and 5 bases, with 19 bases remaining between them. Germline CDR1 reads SGHVS; CDR2 reads FQNEAQ. The CDR3 region has the DNA TGTGCCAGCAGCTCTCTGAATGCGGGGTTTAAAGATACGCAGTATTTT. It encodes CASSSLNAGFKDTQYF.

The chain joins TRBV7-2 to TRBJ1-6; 8 nucleotides align to TRBD1. Germline CDR1 and CDR2: SGHTA and FQGNSA. The ends lost 5 bases at V and 3 bases at J; junction bases unmatched: 0. This CDR3 spans 14 amino acids. The CDR3 reads CASSGQGYNSPLHF. The CDR3 region has the DNA TGTGCCAGCAGCGGACAGGGCTATAATTCACCCCTCCACTTT.

V gene TRBV5-6 combines with J gene TRBJ2-2; 8 nucleotides align to TRBD1. Germline trimming cut 4 bases from V and 4 bases from J; bases unmatched to any gene: 3. Per germline, CDR1 SGHDT and CDR2 YYEEEE. This CDR3 contains 14 residues. CDR3 sequence: CASSRRGRTGELFF. The DNA for the CDR3 is TGTGCCAGCAGCCGCAGGGGGCGCACCGGGGAGCTGTTTTTT.

The rearrangement joins TRBV5-8 to TRBJ1-4, with D tentatively TRBD1 (6 bases). The V end lost 4 bases, the J end lost 16 bases, and 17 bases lay between the germline ends. The CDR3 is made up of 12 amino acids. Germline lookup yields CDR1 SGHTS and CDR2 YDEGEE. The CDR3 spells CASSRGPGVPFF. In DNA form, the CDR3 reads TGTGCCAGCAGCAGGGGACCAGGGGTTCCGTTTTTT.